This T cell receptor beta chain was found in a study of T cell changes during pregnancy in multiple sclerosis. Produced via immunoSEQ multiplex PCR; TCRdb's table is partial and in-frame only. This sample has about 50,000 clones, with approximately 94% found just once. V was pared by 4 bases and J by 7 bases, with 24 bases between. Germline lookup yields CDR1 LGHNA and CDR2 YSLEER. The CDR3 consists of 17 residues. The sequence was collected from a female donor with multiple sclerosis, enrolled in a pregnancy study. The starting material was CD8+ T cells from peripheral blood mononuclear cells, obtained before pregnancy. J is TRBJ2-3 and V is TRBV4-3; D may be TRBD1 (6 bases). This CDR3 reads CASSRNPWQGKSNTQYF. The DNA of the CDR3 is TGCGCCAGCAGCCGCAACCCCTGGCAGGGGAAGTCGAATACGCAGTATTTT.